This T cell receptor (beta chain) was sequenced in a study of high-grade serous ovarian cancer treatment subgroups. Germline V gene lookup returns CDR1 SGHVS and CDR2 FNYEAQ. The V gene lost 1 base and the J gene lost 1 base, with 13 bases spanning the gap. The CDR3 is 16 amino acids. Note on this clone: As yet, its antigen is unknown.

Using immunoSEQ multiplex PCR, the repertoire was profiled, and TCRdb retains in-frame clones only, with some absent. The table lists several hundred clones, roughly 80% of them singletons. Points from the study as a whole: TCR relatedness rose with neoantigen level and trended with mutation load.

The tumor samples were collected prior to definitive surgery or chemotherapy. The sequenced sample consisted of tumor tissue. This rearrangement joins TRBV7-6 to TRBJ2-5, with D possibly TRBD1 on 6 matching bases. The sequence was collected from a human donor with high-grade serous ovarian cancer. The CDR3 loop is CASSLGYRVLQETQYF. DNA of the CDR3: TGTGCCAGCAGCTTAGGTTACAGGGTCCTCCAAGAGACCCAGTACTTC.